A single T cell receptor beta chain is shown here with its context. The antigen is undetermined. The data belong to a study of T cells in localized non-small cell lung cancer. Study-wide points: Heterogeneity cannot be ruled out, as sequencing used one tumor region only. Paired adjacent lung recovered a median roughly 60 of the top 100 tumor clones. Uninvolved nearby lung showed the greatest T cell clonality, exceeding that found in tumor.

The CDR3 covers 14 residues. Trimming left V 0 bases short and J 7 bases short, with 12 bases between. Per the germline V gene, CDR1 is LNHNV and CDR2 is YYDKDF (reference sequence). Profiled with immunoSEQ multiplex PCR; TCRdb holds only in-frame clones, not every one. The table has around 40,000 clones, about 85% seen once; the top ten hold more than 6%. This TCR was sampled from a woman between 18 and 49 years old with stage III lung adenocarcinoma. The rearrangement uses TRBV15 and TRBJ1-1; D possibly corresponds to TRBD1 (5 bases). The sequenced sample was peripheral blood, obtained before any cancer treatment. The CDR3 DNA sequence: TGTGCCACCAGCAGAGATAGGGGTATCGGTGAAGCTTTCTTT. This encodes CATSRDRGIGEAFF.